This T cell receptor (beta chain) emerged from a study of blood T cells in healthy people across ages. This clonotype was observed a handful of times. The CDR3 has 13 amino acids. Germline loops: CDR1 MRHNA, CDR2 SNTAGT. Trimming pared 5 bases from V and 5 bases from J, leaving 10 bases between. It was with a sample-barcoded 5' primer and a J-beta primer mix that a second PCR of about 6 to 12 cycles was run. One entry per CDR3 protein, called by TCRdb with MiXCR from the 5' RACE reads. Among fewer than 1.5 million distinct CDR3 sequences listed, approximately 40% were seen once. The TCR originated in a woman between 18 and 29 years old in good health. Input material: blood. The chain has TRBV6-4 and TRBJ2-1; unclear D gene. The CDR3 spells CASSPVRDNEQFF. CDR3 DNA sequence: TGTGCCAGCAGTCCAGTTCGGGACAATGAGCAGTTCTTC.